This T cell receptor beta chain was obtained from a study of T cells in Graves' hyperthyroidism and ophthalmopathy. The CDR3 totals 14 residues. CDR1 and CDR2 from the germline V gene are MDHEN and SYDVKM. J lost 4 bases, V lost 2 bases, and 5 bases had no gene match. This clonotype was picked up many times. What it recognizes is unknown. Study-level points and caveats: The authors' 13 V-J model separated ophthalmopathy from stable hyperthyroidism. Ophthalmopathy got predicted by the model a median approximately six months before its onset.

Patients showing uncontrolled infection, other autoimmune disease, pregnancy or lactation were ineligible. Amplification of TCR beta CDR3 regions used RNA as the template. The TCR CDR3 first-round RT-PCR relied on the HTBI primer set. TCRdb re-analysed the multiplex PCR reads in MiXCR, keeping a single row per CDR3 protein. The sample includes about 290,000 distinct CDR3 sequences, over 12% of them seen just once. The chain carries TRBV28 and TRBJ2-7, with 7 bases identical to TRBD2. The receptor was derived from a woman in her forties or fifties with Graves' hyperthyroidism that later progressed to Graves' ophthalmopathy. Source material: blood. This chain's CDR3 is CASSLGLVKYEQYF. CDR3 sequence (DNA): TGTGCCAGCAGTTTAGGACTAGTTAAGTACGAGCAGTACTTC.